The 8 T cell receptor beta chains in this list originate from one sample, sequenced in a study of coeliac disease. General study points: In active celiac disease, intraepithelial and lamina propria TRB and TRG repertoires were less clonal than controls.

Generated by immunoSEQ multiplex PCR, the TCRdb table keeps only in-frame clones and is missing some. Seen here are thousands of clones, roughly two thirds observed once, and the top ten hold about 4.5%. No antigen has been assigned to these receptors. Sequenced input: lamina propria lymphocytes from the gut. These receptors were taken from a woman aged 18 to 35 with active celiac disease.

This clone was counted only a few times. This sequence joins TRBV28 and TRBJ1-1; D is undetermined. CDR3 size: 13 residues. Trimming removed 3 bases from V and 6 bases from J, with 11 bases in between. From germline, CDR1 is MDHEN and CDR2 SYDVKM. Written as DNA, the CDR3 is TGTGCCAGCAGTTTGGGCTTTGCCGCTGAAGCTTTCTTT. This translates into CASSLGFAAEAFF.

CDR3 sequence: CASSAYPGTADQPQHF. Written as DNA, the CDR3 is TGTGCCAGTAGTGCCTACCCAGGGACAGCTGATCAGCCCCAGCATTTT. This chain uses TRBV19 with TRBJ1-5, with 7 bases identical to TRBD1. There are 16 residues in the CDR3. Germline V gene sequence: CDR1 LNHDA, CDR2 SQIVND (reference sequence). The V and J ends lost 5 bases and 5 bases, in that order; junction bases with no gene match: 12.

The V and J genes are TRBV28 and TRBJ1-2; D is perhaps TRBD1 (6 bases). Trimming cost V 4 bases and J 4 bases, with 10 bases left between them. Germline V CDR1 and CDR2: MDHEN, SYDVKM. The CDR3 covers 13 residues. The CDR3 protein is CASSSPDSYGYTF. DNA of the CDR3: TGTGCCAGCAGTTCCCCGGACAGCTATGGCTACACCTTC.

This chain joins TRBV27 and TRBJ1-5, with 8 nucleotides matching TRBD1. The V gene's germline CDR1 is MNHEY and CDR2 SMNVEV (reference sequence). V lost 2 bases to trimming and J lost 5 bases; unmatched junction nucleotides: 20. This CDR3 comprises 20 residues. For the CDR3, the DNA is TGTGCCAGCAGTTTACCGGATCTTGAGACAGGGGTAAGCGTTTATCAGCCCCAGCATTTT. It yields the protein CASSLPDLETGVSVYQPQHF.

The table lists this clone with a few counts. The V and J genes are TRBV7-6 and TRBJ2-7; tentative D call: TRBD2 (5 bases). The germline V gene has CDR1 SGHVS and CDR2 FNYEAQ. The CDR3 has 12 residues. Trimming took 3 bases from V and 6 from J, leaving 9 bases between them. The CDR3 here is CASSFGSAEQYF. The DNA for the CDR3 is TGTGCCAGCAGCTTTGGTAGCGCCGAGCAGTACTTC.

J is TRBJ2-1 and V is TRBV4-2, with D perhaps matching TRBD2 (5 bases). CDR1 LGHNA and CDR2 YNFKEQ come from the germline V gene. The CDR3 spans 12 residues. V was cut by 2 bases and J by 13 bases, with 12 bases left in between. The CDR3: CASSQSRDPQFF. CDR3 coding DNA: TGTGCCAGCAGCCAATCACGGGATCCTCAGTTCTTC.

V is TRBV7-9 and J is TRBJ2-1, with 7 bases lining up with TRBD2. The trim removed 5 bases at V and 2 bases at J, leaving 6 bases unmatched. The CDR3 is 15 amino acids. Germline lookup yields CDR1 SEHNR and CDR2 FQNEAQ (reference sequence). The CDR3 DNA is TGTGCCAGCAGCAGCAGCGGGAAAACCTACAATGAGCAGTTCTTC. It yields the protein CASSSSGKTYNEQFF.

The V and J genes are TRBV5-1 and TRBJ1-6, with D possibly matching TRBD1 (5 bases). The V and J ends lost 2 bases and 9 bases respectively, with 15 bases between them. This CDR3 has 15 residues. In germline, CDR1 is SGHRS, CDR2 YFSETQ. This CDR3 is CASSLSSRDGSPLHF. The CDR3 bases are TGCGCCAGCAGCTTATCATCCAGGGATGGTTCACCCCTCCACTTT.